The sequence of this T cell receptor (beta chain) was determined in a study of graft-versus-host responses after intestinal transplantation (dated by TCRdb to the early 2020s). As for the study more broadly: Recipients received multivisceral, liver-intestinal, or isolated intestinal transplants. Every recipient was given anti-thymocyte globulin induction, then maintenance tacrolimus and steroids for approximately 3 years. Samples from three later patients were sequenced in-house on an Illumina MiSeq with MiXCR processing rather than by the commercial service. After intestinal transplantation, graft-versus-host and host-versus-graft alloreactive T cell clones in the graft, circulation and bone marrow were tracked using bulk TCR-beta CDR3 sequencing. Donor T cell macrochimerism was defined as a peak of at least 4% donor T cells among recipient peripheral blood mononuclear cells. To identify alloreactive clones, pre-transplant mixed lymphocyte reaction products were sequenced and then compared with unstimulated pre-transplant donor and recipient T cells. The cohort enrolled some 23 intestinal transplant recipients, one of whom was a retransplant, and a few patients without pretransplant specimens were excluded. Results the study describes overall, beyond this receptor: Peak levels of circulating GvH clones were associated with declines in HvG clones early after transplant. The conclusions were limited by the relatively low number and heterogeneity of the intestinal transplant patients. GvH clones were detected in recipient bone marrow, and some of these GvH clones were observed earlier in ileal mucosa or blood, consistent with an intestinal mucosal origin. Patients with donor T cell macrochimerism had high GvH to HvG T cell clonal ratios in their allografts.

According to the study, the label for this sample's time point signals: cells obtained before transplantation from donor or recipient. CD3+CD4+ and CD3+CD8+ populations were FACS-sorted from unstimulated pre-transplant donor and recipient cells taken from spleen or lymph nodes. Libraries came from the immunoSEQ multiplex PCR assay. For most patients, genomic DNA was isolated using the Qiagen DNeasy Blood and Tissue Kit and was shipped frozen to Adaptive Biotechnologies for TCR sequencing. For most patients, genomic DNA was subjected to high-throughput TCR-beta CDR3 sequencing by Adaptive Biotechnologies. Per the authors' processing: TCR sequencing data were retrieved from Adaptive's ImmunoSEQ software for around 20 patients, whereas a few other patients were processed with MiXCR and VDJtools. To correct CD4 versus CD8 sorting errors, any sequence found in both subsets at a frequency ratio below 5:1 was removed. CDR3 nucleotide sequences shared between donor and recipient were removed because their origin could not be assigned. To count as alloreactive, a clone needed at least 2-fold expansion over unstimulated cells and a minimum CFSE-low frequency of 0.002% (template counts) or 0.001% (read counts). Clones detected in sequenced pre-transplant spleen, lymph node, or MLR CFSE-low populations of the donor or recipient were defined as mappable. The cumulative frequency of alloreactive clones was calculated as a percentage of all sequences, weighted by copy number. This is the immuneACCESS table as TCRdb keeps it, with only in-frame sequences that have V and J called. A part of the clones is gone; compared with another copy, unresolved V genes explain less than half, and the rest is unexplained. V, J and clone size derive from that table, while D and trimming were established from the DNA sequence. In all, the sample holds more than 95,000 clones, and 92% of those were seen once. More than 0.15% of the sample belongs to the ten largest clones.

To note about this clone: Its antigen remains unidentified. No base-level quality is on record; no much larger clone is a single base apart.

Per the germline V gene (reference sequence), MNHEY is the CDR1 and SMNVEV is the CDR2. The junction shows trimming of 6 bases on V and 4 bases on J, plus 10 bases between the germline ends. Measured from the cysteine to the phenylalanine, the CDR3 is 13 residues long. Only the CDR3 region is kept as DNA, spanning 39 bases read in frame from base 1. The sequence was obtained from a human donor who received an intestinal transplant. Here the chain combines TRBV27 and TRBJ2-1; TRBD1 is a weak D gene call, 5 bases matching. Sequencing used unstimulated CD4+ T cells sorted from spleen or lymph node cells, obtained before intestinal transplant. CDR3 sequence: CASSRGQYNEQFF. The nucleotides are TGTGCCAGCAGCCGAGGACAATACAATGAGCAGTTCTTC.